This T cell receptor beta chain was found in a study of graft-versus-host responses after intestinal transplantation. Findings of the study overall: Within the allografts of patients who had graft-donor T cell macrochimerism, graft-versus-host to host-versus-graft clonal ratios were high.

Details on this clone: Its target is not known.

This table comes from immunoSEQ multiplex PCR, and its TCRdb copy is limited to in-frame clones, with some not included. Here the sample spans 70,000 to 75,000 clones, roughly nine tenths being singletons. The V gene's germline CDR1 is MGHRA and CDR2 YSYEKL. Trimming took off 0 bases at V and 2 bases at J, with 13 bases between the two ends. The CDR3 spans 16 residues. The TCR comes from a human donor who received an intestinal transplant. This chain uses TRBV4-1 with TRBJ2-5, with D maybe TRBD1 (6 bases). Sample: unstimulated CD8+ T cells sorted from spleen or lymph node cells, taken before intestinal transplant. CDR3 in amino acids: CASSQEEAQGQETQYF. The CDR3 DNA sequence: TGCGCCAGCAGCCAAGAAGAGGCACAGGGACAAGAGACCCAGTACTTC.